These 7 T cell receptor beta chains originate from one sample sequenced in a study of T cells in women clearing cervical HPV infection. The repertoire was sequenced with immunoSEQ multiplex PCR; TCRdb's copy has only in-frame clones and lacks some. The sample table includes about 20,000 clones. Source material: blood buffy coat. These receptors came from a woman between 18 and 75 years old with a cervical HPV16 infection that either progressed to CIN3+ or cleared (not recorded which).

Notes on this clone: The read comes to an end 3 residues before the CDR3 does, leaving the germline J gene to fill in the end. This sequence joins TRBV5-6 and TRBJ2-3, with D possibly TRBD2 on 6 matching bases. Germline values: CDR1 SGHDT, CDR2 YYEEEE. V lost 2 bases, J lost 2 bases, and 9 bases lay in between. This CDR3 comprises 14 residues. The DNA read from the CDR3 is TGTGCCAGCAGCTTCTCGGGGGTCACAGATACG. Residues: CASSFSGVTDT. The entire CDR3 sequence reads CASSFSGVTDTQYF.

As for this clone: The read terminates 3 residues ahead of where the CDR3 ends, so the germline J gene completes it. V gene TRBV5-4 combines with J gene TRBJ1-2; D perhaps matches TRBD1 (5 bases). Trimming pared 4 bases from V and 0 bases from J, leaving 13 bases between. In germline, CDR1 is SGHNT, CDR2 YYREEE (reference sequence). This CDR3 is 15 amino acids long. The CDR3 sequence: CASSSGGAANYGYTF. The covered CDR3 bases are TGTGCCAGCAGCAGCGGGGGTGCGGCTAACTATGGC.

Regarding this clone: The read ends 3 residues shy of where the CDR3 ends; the end is completed using the germline J gene. The chain couples TRBV19 to TRBJ2-7, with D tentatively TRBD1 (6 bases). Germline loops: CDR1 LNHDA, CDR2 SQIVND (reference sequence). The CDR3 is 13 residues long. V was cut by 6 bases and J by 1 base, with 10 bases left in between. The part of the CDR3 DNA that was read is TGTGCCAGTAGATCAGGGGTGTCCTACGAG. It translates to CASRSGVSYE. The full-length CDR3 reads as CASRSGVSYEQYF. Supplemented by reference TRBV19 and TRBJ2-7, the full variable domain reads DGGITQSPKYLFRKEGQNVTLSCEQNLNHDAMYWYRQDPGQGLRLIYYSQIVNDFQKGDIAEGYSVSREKKESFPLTVTSAQKNPTAFYLCASRSGVSYEQYFGPGTRLTVT.

As regards this clone: The missing CDR3 end, 3 residues past where the read stops, is filled in from the germline J gene. This chain uses TRBV5-1 with TRBJ2-1; tentatively, D is TRBD2 (5 bases). V lost 0 bases, J lost 9 bases, and 10 bases lay in between. Germline V gives CDR1 SGHRS, CDR2 YFSETQ. The CDR3 totals 13 residues. The sequenced CDR3 bases are TGCGCCAGCAGCTTGGGGACTTCGGGTGAG. Translated, it gives CASSLGTSGE. The CDR3 as a whole reads CASSLGTSGEQFF.

On this clone itself: Read data end 3 residues before the CDR3 end; the end is taken from the germline J gene. This sequence joins TRBV7-3 and TRBJ1-5; no clear D gene. This CDR3 has 13 amino acids. V shed 3 bases and J shed 5 bases, with 8 bases lying between them. Germline loops: CDR1 SGHTA, CDR2 FQGTGA. CDR3 DNA (partial): TGTGCCAGCAGCTTGCAGTATGATCAGCCC. It encodes CASSLQYDQP. The whole CDR3 region reads CASSLQYDQPQHF.

Comments on this clone: The read ends 3 residues early relative to the CDR3; the germline J gene fills the gap. This chain links TRBV2 with TRBJ1-1; D gene uncertain. This CDR3 is 14 amino acids long. Trimming took off 7 bases at V and 0 bases at J, with 12 bases between the two ends. The germline V gene encodes CDR1 SNHLY and CDR2 FYNNEI. CDR3 DNA, as far as it was read: TGTGCCAGCAAGCAGGATACGATGAACACTGAA. Translated: CASKQDTMNTE. The whole CDR3 protein is CASKQDTMNTEAFF.

As for this clone: Read data end 3 residues before the CDR3 end; the end is taken from the germline J gene. This sequence joins TRBV4-2 and TRBJ2-3; 12 bases align to TRBD2. V shed 4 bases, J shed 1 base, and the junction held 3 bases outside the gene matches. CDR3 length: 16 residues. Germline V gene lookup returns CDR1 LGHNA and CDR2 YNFKEQ. Incomplete CDR3 DNA: TGTGCCAGCAGCCCCAGGACTAGCGGGGGCACAGATACG. It is translated as CASSPRTSGGTDT. The complete CDR3 protein is CASSPRTSGGTDTQYF.